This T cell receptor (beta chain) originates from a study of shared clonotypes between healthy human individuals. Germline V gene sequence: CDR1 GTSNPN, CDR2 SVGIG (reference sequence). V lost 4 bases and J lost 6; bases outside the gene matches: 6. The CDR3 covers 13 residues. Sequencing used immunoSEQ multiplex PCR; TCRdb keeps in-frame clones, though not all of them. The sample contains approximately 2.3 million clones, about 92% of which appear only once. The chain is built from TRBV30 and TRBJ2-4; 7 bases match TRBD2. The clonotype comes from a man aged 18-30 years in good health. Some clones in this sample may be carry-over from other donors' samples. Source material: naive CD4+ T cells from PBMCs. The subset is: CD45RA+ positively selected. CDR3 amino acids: CAWTTPGGNIQYF. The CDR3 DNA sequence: TGTGCCTGGACCACCCCGGGGGGAAACATTCAGTACTTC. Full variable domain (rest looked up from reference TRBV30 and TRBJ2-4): SQTIHQWPATLVQPVGSPLSLECTVEGTSNPNLYWYRQAAGRGLQLLFYSVGIGQISSEVPQNLSASRPQDRQFILSSKKLLLSDSGFYLCAWTTPGGNIQYFGAGTRLSVL.